This T cell receptor beta chain came from a study of blood T cell repertoires in COVID-19. Germline-derived CDR1 and CDR2 are SGHNT and YYREEE (reference sequence). V dropped 2 bases and J dropped 4; count of bases not matched to a gene: 3. The CDR3 spans 16 residues. Original methodology: Estimates of nucleated cell counts were drawn from the amplification of reference gene primers. Libraries were prepared by immunoSEQ multiplex PCR; TCRdb keeps only in-frame clonotypes and omits some of them. V and J calls and clone size are given by that table; D and trimming were obtained from the DNA. The repertoire holds over 150,000 clones, with more than 80% as singletons.

V and J are TRBV5-4 and TRBJ2-3; 14 bases agree with TRBD2. This clonotype originated in a woman aged 80 or over with COVID-19, enrolled during active disease. Sequencing was performed on peripheral blood. CDR3 in amino acids: CASSFPTSGGADTQYF. DNA for the CDR3: TGTGCCAGCAGCTTCCCGACTAGCGGGGGGGCAGATACGCAGTATTTT.